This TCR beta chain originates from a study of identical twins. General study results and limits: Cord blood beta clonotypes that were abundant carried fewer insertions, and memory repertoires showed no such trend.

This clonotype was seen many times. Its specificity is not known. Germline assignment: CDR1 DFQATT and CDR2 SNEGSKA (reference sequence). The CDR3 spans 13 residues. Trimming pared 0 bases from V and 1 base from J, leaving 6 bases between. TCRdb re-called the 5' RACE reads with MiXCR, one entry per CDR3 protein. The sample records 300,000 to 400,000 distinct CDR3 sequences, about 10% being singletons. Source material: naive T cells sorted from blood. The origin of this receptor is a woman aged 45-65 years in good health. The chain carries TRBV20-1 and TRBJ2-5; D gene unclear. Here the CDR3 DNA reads TGCAGTGCTAGAGATCACAGCCAAGAGACCCAGTACTTC. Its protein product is CSARDHSQETQYF.